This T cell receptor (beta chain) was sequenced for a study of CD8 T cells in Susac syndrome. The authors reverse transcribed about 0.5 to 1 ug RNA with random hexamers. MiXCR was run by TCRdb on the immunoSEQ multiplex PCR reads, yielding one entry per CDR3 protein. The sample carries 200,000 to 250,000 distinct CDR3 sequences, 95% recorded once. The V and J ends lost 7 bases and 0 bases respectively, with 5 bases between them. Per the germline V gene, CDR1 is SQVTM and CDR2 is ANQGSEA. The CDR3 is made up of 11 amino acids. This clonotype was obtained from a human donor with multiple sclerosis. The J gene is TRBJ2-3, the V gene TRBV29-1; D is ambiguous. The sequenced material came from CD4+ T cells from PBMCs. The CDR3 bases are TGCAGCGAAGCGAGCACAGATACGCAGTATTTT. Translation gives CSEASTDTQYF.